The T cell receptor beta chain under discussion was sequenced for a study of tissue T cells after allogeneic stem cell transplantation. The wider study: Several lines of graft-versus-host disease therapy were given to all patients, all with gastrointestinal involvement.

Profiling relied on immunoSEQ multiplex PCR, and the TCRdb table lists in-frame clones only, not all of them. This table has 5,000 to 7,000 clones, about 82% appearing once. Germline V gene data show CDR1 as SNHLY and CDR2 as FYNNEI. The CDR3 is 14 amino acids. J gave up 8 bases and V 2 bases, and 4 bases lay outside the gene matches. The chain is built from TRBV2 and TRBJ2-1; the match to TRBD2 covers 9 bases. The clonotype comes from a man aged 40 to 69 who later had graft-versus-host disease after an allogeneic stem cell transplant. This sample comprised blood, obtained before transplantation. This CDR3 is CASSELAGRDEQFF. The DNA of the CDR3 is TGTGCCAGCAGTGAACTAGCGGGGAGGGATGAGCAGTTCTTC.